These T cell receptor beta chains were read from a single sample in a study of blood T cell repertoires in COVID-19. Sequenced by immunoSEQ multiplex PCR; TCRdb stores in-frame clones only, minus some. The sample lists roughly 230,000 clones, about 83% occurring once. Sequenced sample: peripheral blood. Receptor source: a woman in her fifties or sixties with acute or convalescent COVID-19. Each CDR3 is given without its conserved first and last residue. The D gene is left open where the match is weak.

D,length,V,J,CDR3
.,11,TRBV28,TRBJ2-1,ASSFSRAGAQF
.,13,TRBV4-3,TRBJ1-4,ASSHSGAQDEKLF
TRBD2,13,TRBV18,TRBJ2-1,ASSPSGLAGNEQF
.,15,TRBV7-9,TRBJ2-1,ASSSTGKGQGYNEQF
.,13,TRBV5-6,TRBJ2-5,ASSPYNRGGETQY
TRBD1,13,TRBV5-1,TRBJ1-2,ASTGMGQGAYGYT
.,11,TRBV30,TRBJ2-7,AWSRQATAEQY
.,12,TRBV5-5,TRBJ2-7,ASSLWGSGGEQY
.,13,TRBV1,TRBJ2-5,TSSQEGRGQETQY
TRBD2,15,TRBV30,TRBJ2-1,AWSLRSGTSVYNEQF
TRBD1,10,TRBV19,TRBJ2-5,ATPDRGETQY
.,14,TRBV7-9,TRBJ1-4,ASSLDLTAGGEKLF
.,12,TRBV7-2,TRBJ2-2,ASSTDASTGELF
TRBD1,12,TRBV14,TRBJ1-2,ASSHLQGAHGYT
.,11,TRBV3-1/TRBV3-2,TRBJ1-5,ASSLLGSQPQH
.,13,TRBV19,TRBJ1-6,ASSIAGQSNSPLH
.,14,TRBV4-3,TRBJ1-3,ASSKDRAGSGNTIY
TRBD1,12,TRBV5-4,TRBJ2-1,ASSRLDRPNEQF
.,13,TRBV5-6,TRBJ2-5,ASSPWDSLRGSQY
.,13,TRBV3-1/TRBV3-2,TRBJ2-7,ASSQGPSETYEQY
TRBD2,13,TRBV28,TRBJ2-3,ASRPSGGNTDTQY
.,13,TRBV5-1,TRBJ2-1,ASSLESRVYNEQF
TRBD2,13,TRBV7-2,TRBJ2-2,ASSQSGGITGELF